A selection of T cell receptor beta chains follows, all from one sample in a study of cytotoxic CD8 clonotypes in ibrutinib-treated CLL. Method: immunoSEQ multiplex PCR; TCRdb's copy keeps in-frame clones and lacks some. Counted here are some 290,000 clones, about 77% occurring once; the ten biggest clones make up more than 6%. This sample comprised PBMCs, obtained before ibrutinib treatment. These receptors came from a human donor with chronic lymphocytic leukemia. CDR3s include the opening cysteine and the closing phenylalanine or tryptophan. Fields, in order: D gene, clone size, V gene, CDR3 length, J gene, CDR3 DNA, CDR3 protein. The D gene is left open where the match is weak. Clone size is stated in some rows and not others, as once, few, many or a class when expanded.

.	.	TRBV5-1	15	TRBJ1-1	TGCGCCAGCAGCTTCACGGGTGTTCTGAACACTGAAGCTTTCTTT	CASSFTGVLNTEAFF
.	.	TRBV11-1	12	TRBJ1-4	TGTGCCAGCAGTCTGGACGATGAAAAACTGTTTTTT	CASSLDDEKLFF
.	.	TRBV7-3	13	TRBJ2-1	TGTGCCAGCAGCTTGCGGGATGGCAATGAGCAGTTCTTC	CASSLRDGNEQFF
TRBD1	.	TRBV5-6	16	TRBJ2-7	TGTGCCAGCAGCGGTGGCACAGGGGCCATCGGATACGAGCAGTACTTC	CASSGGTGAIGYEQYF
.	.	TRBV30	13	TRBJ2-2	TGTGCCTGGAGTGTACTCTGGACCGGGGAGCTGTTTTTT	CAWSVLWTGELFF
.	.	TRBV2	14	TRBJ1-5	TGTGCCAGCAGGCCTGCAGGGGAAAATCAGCCCCAGCATTTT	CASRPAGENQPQHF
TRBD2	.	TRBV6-5	13	TRBJ2-7	TGTGCCAGCAGGAGACTAGCGGGAGAGGAGCAGTACTTC	CASRRLAGEEQYF
TRBD1	many	TRBV6-4	15	TRBJ2-1	TGTGCCAGCAGTGACTCGACAGGGGGCTACAATGAGCAGTTCTTC	CASSDSTGGYNEQFF
.	once	TRBV14	11	TRBJ1-1	TGTGCCAGCAGCCAAGGACAGGAAGCTTTCTTT	CASSQGQEAFF
.	.	TRBV5-6	15	TRBJ2-4	TGTGCCAGCAGCTTGGGTGTCTCGGGTAGAAACATTCAGTACTTC	CASSLGVSGRNIQYF
TRBD1	.	TRBV6-5	14	TRBJ1-2	TGTGCCAGCACTCGGGACAGGGAGTACTATGGCTACACCTTC	CASTRDREYYGYTF
.	.	TRBV2	11	TRBJ2-7	TGTGCCAGCAGTCGGACTTACGAGCAGTACTTC	CASSRTYEQYF
TRBD2	.	TRBV5-4	17	TRBJ2-7	TGTGCCAGCAGCTTCACTAGCGGGAGGACGATGGGTTACGAGCAGTACTTC	CASSFTSGRTMGYEQYF
.	.	TRBV27	15	TRBJ2-5	TGTGCCAGCAGCCACCTGAGGGACTCAGGGGAGACCCAGTACTTC	CASSHLRDSGETQYF
TRBD2	.	TRBV6-5	14	TRBJ2-7	TGTGCCAGCAGTTACAGCGGGAGCTCCTACGAGCAATACTTC	CASSYSGSSYEQYF
.	few	TRBV30	11	TRBJ2-1	TGTGCCTGGACCAACATGGATGAGCAGTTCTTC	CAWTNMDEQFF
.	.	TRBV19	17	TRBJ2-1	TGTGCCAGTAGTACCCCTTTCGGGAACAGGTTAAACAATGAGCAGTTCTTC	CASSTPFGNRLNNEQFF
TRBD1	.	TRBV28	14	TRBJ2-1	TGTGCCAGCAGTTTATGGGACAGGGGGGGTGAGCAGTTCTTC	CASSLWDRGGEQFF
TRBD2	.	TRBV4-1	15	TRBJ2-1	TGCGCCAGCAGTCGGACTAGCGGGTTGTACAATGAGCAGTTCTTC	CASSRTSGLYNEQFF
.	few	TRBV2	13	TRBJ2-4	TGTGCCAGCAGTATTTCAGGGCAAAACATTCAGTACTTC	CASSISGQNIQYF
.	.	TRBV7-9	15	TRBJ1-2	TGTGCCAGCAGCCCCCGTACCCCGGCGGCCTATGGCTACACCTTC	CASSPRTPAAYGYTF
.	.	TRBV30	14	TRBJ1-1	TGTGCCTGGAGCGACCCTACATGGACCACTGAAGCTTTCTTT	CAWSDPTWTTEAFF
.	.	TRBV25-1	14	TRBJ1-4	TGTGCCAGCAGTGAATCTGGAAAGGGCTCGGGACTGTTTTTT	CASSESGKGSGLFF
.	.	TRBV9	15	TRBJ2-1	TGTGCCAGCAGCGTAGGTCAGAGCTCCTACAATGAGCAGTTCTTC	CASSVGQSSYNEQFF
TRBD1	.	TRBV5-5	14	TRBJ1-5	TGTGCCAGCAGGGGGGGACAGGCTGGTCAGCCCCAGCATTTT	CASRGGQAGQPQHF
TRBD1	.	TRBV5-1	14	TRBJ2-5	TGCGCCAGCAGTCGGGACAGGGGGCTTGAGACCCAGTACTTC	CASSRDRGLETQYF
.	.	TRBV7-9	15	TRBJ1-1	TGTGCCAGCAGCTTAGTGGGAATAGGGACGGCTGAAGCTTTCTTT	CASSLVGIGTAEAFF
.	.	TRBV11-2	15	TRBJ2-7	TGTGCCAGCAGCACGGGGGTACCGGGCCAACACGAGCAGTACTTC	CASSTGVPGQHEQYF
TRBD2	.	TRBV18	17	TRBJ2-1	TGTGCCAGCTCATCGGGACTAGCGACTCGCTCCTACAATGAGCAGTTCTTC	CASSSGLATRSYNEQFF
.	.	TRBV5-1	13	TRBJ1-3	TGCGCCAGCAGCTTAACAGGAGGAAACACCATATATTTT	CASSLTGGNTIYF
.	.	TRBV7-9	14	TRBJ2-1	TGTGCCAGCAGCGAACAGAGAATACTCAATGAGCAGTTCTTC	CASSEQRILNEQFF
.	.	TRBV6-6	15	TRBJ2-1	TGTGCCAGCAGACCGCCTGGGGCTAGTCCACCAAAGCAGTTCTTC	CASRPPGASPPKQFF
TRBD1	.	TRBV7-7	16	TRBJ2-2	TGTGCTAGCAGCCCCGCCCCAGGGGGCGAAACCGGGGAGCTGTTTTTT	CASSPAPGGETGELFF
.	.	TRBV5-1	12	TRBJ2-5	TGCGCCAGCAGCTTGATCGGAGAGACCCAGTACTTC	CASSLIGETQYF